This T cell receptor beta chain came from a study of Ad26.COV2.S vaccination and SARS-CoV-2 variants. Notes on the study in general: Breadth, reportedly substantial, characterized the spike-specific CD8+ and CD4+ T cell responses after vaccination. Vaccine and placebo recipients had comparable breadth of non-spike TCRs.

Documented treatment: over 15 received Ad26.COV2.S at low or high dose, single or two shots; 5 received placebo; per-sample allocation not given. Sample collection was performed on day 63 after the first vaccine or placebo injection. An adult of 18-55 years in Boston served as donor. Expressing Wuhan-strain SARS-CoV-2 spike, an Ad26 vector served as the vaccine. Of note for this clone: No antigen is known for it.

The CDR3 contains 15 residues. The germline gives CDR1 SGHNT, CDR2 YYREEE (reference sequence). The V end was cut by 0 bases, the J end by 4 bases, with 13 bases between. Some clones are missing from TCRdb's copy, which holds only in-frame ones; the method was immunoSEQ multiplex PCR. The table shows about 400,000 clones, with about 90% occurring only once. Material: peripheral blood, obtained in a trial of Ad26.COV2.S vaccine versus placebo. The receptor was derived from a person aged 18-65 years who received the Ad26.COV2.S COVID-19 vaccine or a placebo. The chain links TRBV5-4 to TRBJ1-1; no firm D call. CDR3 protein: CASSLGPQSGTEAFF. CDR3 coding DNA: TGTGCCAGCAGCTTGGGCCCCCAGAGCGGCACTGAAGCTTTCTTT.